One sample yielded the 20 T cell receptor beta chains listed below, sequenced in a study of cytomegalovirus exposure and HLA in healthy donors. PCR used 60 Vbeta primers and 13 Jbeta primers. Sequencing was performed with immunoSEQ multiplex PCR; in TCRdb, only in-frame clones are kept and a portion is missing. The table has about 130,000 clones, approximately 81% seen once. The material sequenced was PBMCs. The receptor set was obtained from a man aged 18 to 29 in good health and CMV-seropositive.

The V and J genes are TRBV4-2 and TRBJ2-7; D not resolved. CDR1 LGHNA and CDR2 YNFKEQ come from the germline V gene. The germline V and J ends were trimmed by 0 bases and 2 bases, with 11 bases remaining between them. This CDR3 has 15 amino acids. CDR3 DNA sequence: TGTGCCAGCAGCCAAGATGAGGAGCTGACCTACGAGCAGTACTTC. This gives the protein CASSQDEELTYEQYF.

The rearrangement joins TRBV7-2 to TRBJ2-1; a possible D gene is TRBD2 (6 bases). Trimming took off 2 bases at V and 4 bases at J, with 12 bases between the two ends. The CDR3 consists of 15 residues. Germline CDR1 and CDR2: SGHTA and FQGNSA. The CDR3: CASSLSGGIYNEQFF. CDR3 bases: TGTGCCAGCAGCTTAAGTGGCGGGATTTACAATGAGCAGTTCTTC.

The V gene is TRBV27, the J gene TRBJ2-7; TRBD1 agrees at 10 bases. This CDR3 spans 13 amino acids. V was clipped by 8 bases and J by 3 bases; unmatched bases: 4. CDR1 is MNHEY, CDR2 SMNVEV, per germline (reference sequence). The CDR3 is CASGRDRGYEQYF. The CDR3 bases are TGTGCCAGCGGCCGGGACAGGGGCTACGAGCAGTACTTC.

V gene TRBV27 combines with J gene TRBJ2-1; 13 bases are shared with TRBD2. The CDR3 has 16 amino acids. V gave up 3 bases and J gave up 3 bases; unmatched junction bases: 2. Germline CDR1 is MNHEY and CDR2 is SMNVEV (reference sequence). The CDR3 DNA follows: TGTGCCAGCAGTTTGACTAGCGGGAGGCTCTACAATGAGCAGTTCTTC. It translates to CASSLTSGRLYNEQFF.

The chain uses TRBV29-1 and TRBJ1-2; a possible D gene is TRBD1 (6 bases). Germline V gives CDR1 SQVTM, CDR2 ANQGSEA. CDR3 size: 13 residues. Trimming removed 6 bases at V and 4 bases at J, with 15 bases between. CDR3 residues: CSVDGQRSYGYTF. In nucleotides, the CDR3 is TGCAGCGTCGACGGACAGCGCAGCTATGGCTACACCTTC.

This clone appeared a few times. This rearrangement joins TRBV9 to TRBJ1-1; possibly TRBD1 for D (6 bases). Germline V gives CDR1 SGDLS, CDR2 YYNGEE. The CDR3 has 14 amino acids. CDR3 protein: CAYRRTAVNTEAFF. CDR3 sequence (DNA): TGTGCTTACCGTAGGACAGCCGTGAACACTGAAGCTTTCTTT.

The gene calls are TRBV7-2 and TRBJ1-3, with D unresolved. Germline V gene data show CDR1 as SGHTA and CDR2 as FQGNSA. V lost 3 bases, J lost 3 bases, and 12 bases lay in between. CDR3 length: 15 residues. The CDR3 DNA sequence: TGTGCCAGCAGCTTTGGGGAGTTCAGTGGAAACACCATATATTTT. Translation: CASSFGEFSGNTIYF.

This clone was recorded once. The rearrangement uses TRBV30 and TRBJ2-5; 9 bases line up with TRBD1. The J call is in doubt because the DNA end fits TRBJ2-7 better. This CDR3 spans 12 amino acids. The germline V gene has CDR1 GTSNPN and CDR2 SVGIG (reference sequence). The CDR3 bases are TGTGCCTGGAGGGACAGGGGATACGAGCAGTACTTC. Its translation: CAWRDRGYEQYF.

CDR3: CASSLETSGGTGTQYF. CDR3 bases: TGTGCCAGCAGCTTAGAGACTAGCGGGGGGACCGGTACGCAGTATTTT. This chain connects TRBV7-2 to TRBJ2-3, with 13 bases lining up with TRBD2. Germline loops: CDR1 SGHTA, CDR2 FQGNSA. The CDR3 covers 16 residues. Losses at the gene ends were 1 base for V and 8 bases for J; bases not matched to a gene: 6.

The chain joins TRBV6-6 to TRBJ1-6; 9 bases are a match to TRBD1. This CDR3 has 14 residues. V shed 4 bases, J shed 10 bases, and the junction held 5 bases outside the gene matches. Germline assignment: CDR1 MNHNY and CDR2 SVGAGI (reference sequence). The CDR3 loop is CASSLGQGKSPLHF. CDR3 DNA: TGTGCCAGCAGTTTGGGACAGGGTAAATCACCCCTCCACTTT.

This rearrangement joins TRBV5-4 to TRBJ2-1; 9 bases align to TRBD2. Germline V lookup: CDR1 SGHNT, CDR2 YYREEE (reference sequence). The V segment lost 2 bases and the J segment 5 bases; nucleotides outside the gene matches: 5. The CDR3 runs 15 residues. The DNA for the CDR3 is TGTGCCAGCAGCTTTTGGACTAGCGACGACAATGAGCAGTTCTTC. Translating gives CASSFWTSDDNEQFF.

CDR3 amino acids: CASSQGTDFDEQFF. The CDR3 DNA reads as TGTGCCAGCAGTCAAGGGACTGACTTCGACGAGCAGTTCTTC. The J gene is TRBJ2-1, the V gene TRBV11-3, with D possibly TRBD2 on 6 matching bases. CDR1 is SGHNT, CDR2 YENEEA, per germline. The V end was cut by 6 bases, the J end by 10 bases, with 19 bases between. The CDR3 is 14 amino acids.

The chain carries TRBV10-3 and TRBJ1-4; perhaps TRBD1 as D (6 bases). Trimming removed 3 bases at V and 6 bases at J, with 8 bases between. This CDR3 region has 13 residues. Germline V gene sequence: CDR1 ENHRY, CDR2 SYGVKD. In DNA form, the CDR3 reads TGTGCCATCAGTGATGGACAGTATGAAAAACTGTTTTTT. Translation: CAISDGQYEKLFF.

The V call is TRBV11-2, the J call TRBJ1-4; maybe TRBD1 (5 bases). The CDR3 runs 15 residues. Deletions cut 5 bases from V and 0 bases from J, with 10 bases between. Germline V CDR1 and CDR2: SGHAT, FQNNGV. The CDR3 region is CASSHDSATNEKLFF. CDR3 nucleotide sequence: TGTGCCAGCAGCCATGACAGTGCAACTAATGAAAAACTGTTTTTT.

The CDR3 loop is CASSLGGVPAEAFF. CDR3 in DNA: TGTGCCAGCAGCTTAGGGGGGGTACCGGCTGAAGCTTTCTTT. This chain joins TRBV7-9 and TRBJ1-1; D is perhaps TRBD1 (5 bases). V was cut by 1 base and J by 6 bases, with 12 bases left in between. Germline V gene lookup returns CDR1 SEHNR and CDR2 FQNEAQ (reference sequence). The CDR3 runs 14 residues.

This chain links TRBV6-4 with TRBJ2-1; 10 nucleotides line up with TRBD1. Germline values: CDR1 MRHNA, CDR2 SNTAGT. The CDR3 is made up of 16 amino acids. V shed 3 bases, J shed 5 bases, and the junction held 7 bases outside the gene matches. The CDR3 DNA is TGTGCCAGCAGTGAGGTCTCTGGGACAGGGGACAATGAGCAGTTCTTC. As protein: CASSEVSGTGDNEQFF.

The chain combines TRBV6-5 with TRBJ1-5; the D is unclear. The CDR3 has 13 residues. V was cut by 2 bases and J by 3 bases, with 5 bases left in between. The germline V gene has CDR1 MNHEY and CDR2 SVGAGI. CDR3 sequence: CASSYEVNQPQHF. The CDR3 region has the DNA TGTGCCAGCAGTTACGAGGTCAATCAGCCCCAGCATTTT.

This clone was detected once. The rearrangement links TRBV4-3 to TRBJ2-3, with TRBD1 as a possible D gene (6 bases). From germline, CDR1 is LGHNA and CDR2 YSLEER. This CDR3 contains 15 residues. V was shortened by 2 bases and J by 3 bases, with 12 bases between the two germline ends. The chain's CDR3 is CASSQYNRATDTQYF. The CDR3 coding sequence is TGCGCCAGCAGCCAATACAACAGGGCGACAGATACGCAGTATTTT.

The chain uses TRBV6-6 and TRBJ2-7; 7 nucleotides match TRBD1. This CDR3 region has 14 residues. Germline V gene lookup returns CDR1 MNHNY and CDR2 SVGAGI (reference sequence). The ends lost 6 bases at V and 2 bases at J; junction bases unmatched: 7. In nucleotides, the CDR3 is TGTGCCAGCAGACGCCTGACAGGGACCTACGAGCAGTACTTC. Protein: CASRRLTGTYEQYF.

V and J are TRBV30 and TRBJ2-1, with D unclear. The CDR3 has 11 amino acids. V lost 0 bases, J lost 7 bases, and 4 bases lay in between. Germline V CDR1 and CDR2: GTSNPN, SVGIG (reference sequence). CDR3 sequence: CAWSVRNEQFF. CDR3 bases: TGTGCCTGGAGTGTCAGGAATGAGCAGTTCTTC. The entire variable domain, with the rest obtained from reference TRBV30 and TRBJ2-1, is as follows: SQTIHQWPATLVQPVGSPLSLECTVEGTSNPNLYWYRQAAGRGLQLLFYSVGIGQISSEVPQNLSASRPQDRQFILSSKKLLLSDSGFYLCAWSVRNEQFFGPGTRLTVL.